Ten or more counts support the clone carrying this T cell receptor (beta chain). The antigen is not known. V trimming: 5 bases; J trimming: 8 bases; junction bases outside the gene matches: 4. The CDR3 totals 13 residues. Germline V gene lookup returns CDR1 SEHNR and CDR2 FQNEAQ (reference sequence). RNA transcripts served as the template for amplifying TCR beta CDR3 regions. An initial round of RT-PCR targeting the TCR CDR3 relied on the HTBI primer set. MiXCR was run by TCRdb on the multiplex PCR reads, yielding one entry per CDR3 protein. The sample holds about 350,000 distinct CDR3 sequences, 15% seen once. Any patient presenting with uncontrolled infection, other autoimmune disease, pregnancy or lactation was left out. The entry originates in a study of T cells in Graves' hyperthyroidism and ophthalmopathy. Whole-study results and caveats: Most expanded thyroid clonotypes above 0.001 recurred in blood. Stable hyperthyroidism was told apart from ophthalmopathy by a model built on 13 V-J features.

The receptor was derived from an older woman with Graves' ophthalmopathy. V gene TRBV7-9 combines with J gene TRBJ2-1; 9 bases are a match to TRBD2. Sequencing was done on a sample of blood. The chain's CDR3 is CASSPRLADEQFF. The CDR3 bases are TGTGCCAGCAGCCCCCGACTAGCGGATGAGCAGTTCTTC.